This entry is about one T cell receptor beta chain. What it recognizes is unknown. Other DNA sequences within the sample encode an identical CDR3. V was shortened by 0 bases and J by 3 bases, with 10 bases between the two germline ends. This CDR3 comprises 14 residues. Germline CDR1 and CDR2: SGHRS and YFSETQ. Use of 60 Vbeta and 13 Jbeta primers characterized the PCR. Measured with immunoSEQ multiplex PCR; TCRdb has only the in-frame clones, and not every one. The sample holds approximately 80,000 clones. This sample was included in a study of cytomegalovirus exposure and HLA in healthy donors. General observations from the study: Among CMV-associated TCR beta chains, most appeared HLA-restricted in a later analysis. Sequencing had likely introduced a cluster of highly shared sequence variants as an artifact.

Sequences were obtained from PBMCs. The V call is TRBV5-1, the J call TRBJ2-7; TRBD1 is a possible D gene (7 bases). This receptor was taken from a woman aged 30 to 39 in good health and CMV-seronegative. The CDR3 sequence: CASSLAGGIYEQYF. The CDR3 coding sequence is TGCGCCAGCAGCTTGGCAGGGGGGATCTACGAGCAGTACTTC.